Following are 21 T cell receptor beta chains from one sample sequenced in a study of blood T cell repertoires in COVID-19 (dated by TCRdb to 2018 to 2021). The library was obtained by the immunoSEQ multiplex PCR assay. The immuneACCESS repertoire file appears here via TCRdb, limited to in-frame rearrangements. These files lack a portion of the clones; in checked studies, under half of the deficit traces to unresolved V genes, and the cause of the others is not known. The sample profile shows 390,000 or so clones; roughly four fifths of them were found once. Jointly, the top ten make up 5% to 5.5% of the sample. The sequencing input was PBMCs or T cells enriched from blood (not recorded which). Receptor source: a woman between 45 and 65 years old who had recovered from COVID-19.

CDR3 in amino acids: CASSQEQALAKNIQYF. In DNA, the CDR3 is TGTGCCAGCAGCCAAGAGCAGGCCCTAGCCAAAAACATTCAGTACTTC. The gene calls are TRBV4-2 and TRBJ2-4, with unresolved D. The CDR3 covers 16 residues. Germline V lookup: CDR1 LGHNA, CDR2 YNFKEQ. Trimming left V 0 bases short and J 0 bases short, with 9 bases between.

The sample holds a few counts of this clone. The V call is TRBV3-1 (or the pseudogene TRBV3-2), the J call TRBJ2-7; 9 positions match TRBD1. The trim removed 1 base at V and 3 bases at J, leaving 1 base unmatched. Germline V gives CDR1 LGHDT, CDR2 YNNKEL (reference sequence). This CDR3 is built from 14 residues. The CDR3 spells CASSQGTGVYEQYF. The DNA of the CDR3 is TGTGCCAGCAGCCAAGGGACAGGGGTCTACGAGCAGTACTTC.

The rearrangement links TRBV19 to TRBJ1-1; D possibly corresponds to TRBD1 (6 bases). Deletions cut 1 base from V and 4 bases from J, with 13 bases between. The CDR3 extends over 15 amino acids. Per the germline V gene, CDR1 is LNHDA and CDR2 is SQIVND (reference sequence). CDR3 in DNA: TGTGCCAGTAGTATAGCGCGGACAGAGACCACTGAAGCTTTCTTT. Its protein is CASSIARTETTEAFF.

The chain carries TRBV5-1 and TRBJ1-1, with no clear D. CDR1 is SGHRS and CDR2 is YFSETQ in the germline V gene. Trimming left V 3 bases short and J 1 base short, with 13 bases between. CDR3 length: 15 amino acids. The CDR3 nucleotides read TGCGCCAGCAGCTATCAACCGGGTCAGAACACTGAAGCTTTCTTT. Translation: CASSYQPGQNTEAFF.

This chain links TRBV10-3 with TRBJ2-5; D not resolved. Per the germline V gene, CDR1 is ENHRY and CDR2 is SYGVKD. V lost 6 bases and J lost 2, with 4 bases in between. The CDR3 is 11 residues long. The CDR3 bases are TGTGCCATCAGGTATCAAGAGACCCAGTACTTC. Translating gives CAIRYQETQYF.

The chain has TRBV6-2 or TRBV6-3 and TRBJ2-2, with a weak D call TRBD2 (6 bases). The CDR3 sequence is 13 residues long. V lost 5 bases and J lost 7, with 11 bases in between. The V gene's germline CDR1 is MNHEY and CDR2 SVGEGT. The CDR3 protein is CASSMTSNGELFF. DNA of the CDR3: TGTGCCAGCAGTATGACTAGTAACGGGGAGCTGTTTTTT.

The chain is built from TRBV2 and TRBJ2-1, with TRBD2 matching over 11 bases. This CDR3 contains 15 residues. The germline V gene has CDR1 SNHLY and CDR2 FYNNEI. The V segment lost 4 bases and the J segment 10 bases; nucleotides outside the gene matches: 9. The CDR3 spells CASSVGSGRAKEQFF. In nucleotides, the CDR3 is TGTGCCAGCAGTGTCGGTAGCGGGAGGGCGAAGGAGCAGTTCTTC.

The genes are TRBV6-1 and TRBJ2-7, with TRBD2 as a possible D gene (6 bases). In germline, CDR1 is MNHNS, CDR2 SASEGT. The CDR3 has 17 amino acids. Trimming shortened V by 3 bases and J by 2 bases, and 20 bases separated the two germline ends. CDR3 amino acids: CASSESLVAVSAYEQYF. The CDR3 nucleotides read TGTGCCAGCAGTGAGAGCCTTGTAGCGGTCTCAGCCTACGAGCAGTACTTC.

V gene TRBV2 combines with J gene TRBJ1-5; tentative D call: TRBD1 (6 bases). Trimming removed 3 bases from V and 4 bases from J, with 13 bases in between. The germline CDR1 and CDR2 sequences are SNHLY and FYNNEI. The CDR3 runs to 15 residues. The CDR3 coding sequence is TGTGCCAGCAGTGACGGACAGTTAAGGAATCAGCCCCAGCATTTT. Translating it yields CASSDGQLRNQPQHF. The full variable domain, in which reference TRBV2 and TRBJ1-5 provide the parts outside the CDR3, is EPEVTQTPSHQVTQMGQEVILRCVPISNHLYFYWYRQILGQKVEFLVSFYNNEISEKSEIFDDQFSVERPDGSNFTLKIRSTKLEDSAMYFCASSDGQLRNQPQHFGDGTRLSIL.

This chain connects TRBV14 to TRBJ1-5; D is undetermined. The CDR3 has 13 residues. Germline values: CDR1 SGHDN, CDR2 FVKESK. V lost 4 bases, J lost 6 bases, and 10 bases lay in between. CDR3 loop: CASSRVSGQPQHF. The CDR3 DNA reads TGTGCCAGCAGCCGGGTGAGCGGTCAGCCCCAGCATTTT.

This sequence joins TRBV19 and TRBJ1-1; D remains unclear. V was shortened by 6 bases and J by 8 bases, with 13 bases between the two germline ends. The germline gives CDR1 LNHDA, CDR2 SQIVND (reference sequence). This CDR3 has 12 amino acids. The CDR3 reads CASSFRSGEAFF. The CDR3 coding sequence is TGTGCCAGTAGCTTTCGGTCAGGAGAAGCTTTCTTT. Filled out from reference TRBV19 and TRBJ1-1, the complete variable domain reads DGGITQSPKYLFRKEGQNVTLSCEQNLNHDAMYWYRQDPGQGLRLIYYSQIVNDFQKGDIAEGYSVSREKKESFPLTVTSAQKNPTAFYLCASSFRSGEAFFGQGTRLTVV.

The rearrangement links TRBV27 to TRBJ2-7, with 7 nucleotides matching TRBD1. CDR1 is MNHEY and CDR2 is SMNVEV in the germline V gene (reference sequence). The junction had 7 bases not matched to a gene; V was cut back by 5 bases and J by 3 bases. The CDR3 is 14 amino acids. CDR3 residues: CASSTGTESYEQYF. CDR3 in DNA: TGTGCCAGCAGTACGGGGACAGAGAGCTACGAGCAGTACTTC.

This rearrangement joins TRBV6-2 or TRBV6-3 to TRBJ2-3; 7 bases are shared with TRBD2. There are 21 residues in the CDR3. Germline CDR1 reads MNHEY; CDR2 reads SVGEGT. J was trimmed by 4 bases and V by 2 bases; bases with no gene match: 24. This chain's CDR3 is CASSYGRERANRDVRPDTQYF. In nucleotides, the CDR3 is TGTGCCAGCAGTTACGGGCGGGAGAGGGCCAACCGAGATGTCCGGCCAGATACGCAGTATTTT.

The rearrangement uses TRBV2 and TRBJ1-2; perhaps TRBD1 as D (5 bases). The germline gives CDR1 SNHLY, CDR2 FYNNEI. The CDR3 has 15 amino acids. V shed 2 bases and J shed 5 bases, with 15 bases lying between them. The CDR3 DNA follows: TGTGCCAGCAGTGAAACGCAGGGATTCGGGTATGGCTACACCTTC. It translates to CASSETQGFGYGYTF. The complete variable domain, with remaining parts taken from reference TRBV2 and TRBJ1-2, reads EPEVTQTPSHQVTQMGQEVILRCVPISNHLYFYWYRQILGQKVEFLVSFYNNEISEKSEIFDDQFSVERPDGSNFTLKIRSTKLEDSAMYFCASSETQGFGYGYTFGSGTRLTVV.

The chain links TRBV5-1 to TRBJ2-1, with a tentative D call TRBD2 (6 bases). Trimming took off 0 bases at V and 9 bases at J, with 10 bases between the two ends. Germline loops: CDR1 SGHRS, CDR2 YFSETQ. This CDR3 has 13 residues. The CDR3 is CASSLAPGGEQFF. In DNA form, the CDR3 reads TGCGCCAGCAGCTTGGCCCCCGGGGGTGAGCAGTTCTTC.

On this clone: Other DNA sequences in the same sample also yield this CDR3. The gene calls are TRBV27 and TRBJ1-2, with D maybe TRBD1 (6 bases). The V and J ends lost 4 bases and 4 bases respectively, with 7 bases between them. Germline lookup yields CDR1 MNHEY and CDR2 SMNVEV (reference sequence). CDR3 length: 12 residues. The DNA for the CDR3 is TGTGCCAGCAGTTCGACAGGCTATGGCTACACCTTC. Translation: CASSSTGYGYTF.

J is TRBJ2-7 and V is TRBV6-2 or TRBV6-3, with D uncertain. Germline CDR1 is MNHEY and CDR2 is SVGEGT. This CDR3 comprises 14 residues. The ends were cut back, 8 bases at V and 2 bases at J, with 16 bases in the middle. The chain's CDR3 is CASGPWSRTYEQYF. The CDR3 nucleotides are TGTGCCAGCGGCCCTTGGAGCCGAACCTACGAGCAGTACTTC.

The V and J genes are TRBV5-4 and TRBJ2-2, with 15 bases aligning to TRBD2. Germline values: CDR1 SGHNT, CDR2 YYREEE (reference sequence). Trimming removed 6 bases from V and 5 bases from J; junction bases left unmatched: 11. There are 18 residues in the CDR3. This CDR3 is CASTLMGLAGGQTGELFF. The CDR3, as DNA: TGTGCCAGCACCCTGATGGGACTAGCGGGAGGACAGACCGGGGAGCTGTTTTTT.

V is TRBV30 and J is TRBJ2-7, with no clear D. CDR3 length: 12 amino acids. V lost 2 bases and J 7 bases, leaving 12 bases between the germline ends. Germline V lookup: CDR1 GTSNPN, CDR2 SVGIG (reference sequence). The CDR3 loop is CAWSYSPLEQYF. The CDR3 coding sequence is TGTGCCTGGAGTTACAGCCCCTTGGAGCAGTACTTC. The whole variable domain, filled in from reference TRBV30 and TRBJ2-7, reads SQTIHQWPATLVQPVGSPLSLECTVEGTSNPNLYWYRQAAGRGLQLLFYSVGIGQISSEVPQNLSASRPQDRQFILSSKKLLLSDSGFYLCAWSYSPLEQYFGPGTRLTVT.

For this clone: Distinct nucleotide sequences in the sample also encode this CDR3. The chain combines TRBV30 with TRBJ1-2; D perhaps matches TRBD1 (5 bases). Trimming removed 0 bases from V and 6 bases from J, with 8 bases in between. CDR1 and CDR2 (germline): GTSNPN, SVGIG (reference sequence). The CDR3 runs to 12 residues. The DNA for the CDR3 is TGTGCCTGGAGTGTCGGAGGGGATGGCTACACCTTC. The encoded protein is CAWSVGGDGYTF.

The rearrangement uses TRBV29-1 and TRBJ1-1; 9 nucleotides align to TRBD1. The CDR3 sequence is 13 residues long. Unmatched junction bases numbered 6, after V lost 7 bases and J lost 3 bases. From germline, CDR1 is SQVTM and CDR2 ANQGSEA. CDR3 nucleotide sequence: TGCAGCGCGCCGGGACAGGGCGACACTGAAGCTTTCTTT. Its protein product is CSAPGQGDTEAFF.